This T cell receptor (beta chain) was documented in a study of T cells after yellow fever vaccination. Study-level results: The study found a weaker secondary response that peaked faster, day 5 versus 15.

TCRdb redid the calling of the 5' RACE reads with MiXCR, one entry per CDR3 protein. The sample consists of hundreds of thousands of distinct CDR3 sequences, 10% to 15% of them appearing once. Germline V gives CDR1 SGHRS, CDR2 YFSETQ. The CDR3 loop spans 15 amino acids. This clonotype was counted at least ten times. What it binds is unknown. At one of its ends the junction is not consistent with the germline gene, which may arise from a read error. V is TRBV5-1 and J is TRBJ2-1; unclear D gene. Material: PBMCs, obtained on the day of the yellow fever booster vaccination. The origin of this receptor is a man under 40 who received the YFV17D yellow fever vaccine. CDR3 in DNA: TGTGCCAGCAGCTTAGGGCGGAGCTCCTACAATGAGCAGTTCTTC. This encodes CASSLGRSSYNEQFF.